This TCR beta chain came from a study of cytomegalovirus exposure and HLA in healthy donors. PCR employed 60 Vbeta and 13 Jbeta primers. Repertoires were generated with immunoSEQ multiplex PCR, while TCRdb's copy carries only in-frame clones and drops some. The repertoire holds 98,000 or so clones, with about 9.4% as singletons. This clone was seen more than once but under ten times. The sample taken for sequencing was PBMCs. This clonotype was obtained from a middle-aged man in good health and CMV-seropositive.

The CDR3, as DNA: TGTGCCAGCAAGGAAAGGCGGGCAGGAACTGAAGCTTTCTTT. As protein: CASKERRAGTEAFF. This sequence joins TRBV11-1 and TRBJ1-1; D not resolved. V was cut by 7 bases and J by 5 bases, with 17 bases left in between. Germline CDR1 is SGHAT and CDR2 is FQDESV (reference sequence). The CDR3 is 14 amino acids.